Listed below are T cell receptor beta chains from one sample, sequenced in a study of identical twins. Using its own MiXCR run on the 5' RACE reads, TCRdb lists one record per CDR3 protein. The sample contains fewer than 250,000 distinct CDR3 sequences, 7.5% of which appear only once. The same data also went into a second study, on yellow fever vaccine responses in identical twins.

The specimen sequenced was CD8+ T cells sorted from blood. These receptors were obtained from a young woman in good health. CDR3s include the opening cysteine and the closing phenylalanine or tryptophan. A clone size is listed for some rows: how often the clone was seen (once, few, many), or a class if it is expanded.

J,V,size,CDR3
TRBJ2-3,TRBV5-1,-,CASSLAVAGRDTQYF
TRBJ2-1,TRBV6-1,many,CASRPIESYNEQFF
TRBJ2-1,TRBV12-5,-,CASAPGLAKTTSYNEQFF
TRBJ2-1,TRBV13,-,CASSGQGRVSEQFF
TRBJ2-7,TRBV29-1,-,CSVEGDPGDEQYF
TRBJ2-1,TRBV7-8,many,CASRLQREISNNEQFF
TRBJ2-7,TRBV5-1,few,CASRGERYEQYF
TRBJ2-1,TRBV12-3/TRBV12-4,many,CASSHSGRPYNEQFF
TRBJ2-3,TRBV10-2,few,CASSFGTGGGTDTQYF
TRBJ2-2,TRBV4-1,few,CASSPLGTGNTGELFF
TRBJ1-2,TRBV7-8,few,CASSLVRTGFSYGYTF
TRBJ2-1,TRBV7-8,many,CASSLVLYPLAGGSGEQFF
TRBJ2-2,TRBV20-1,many,CSAQQSGELFF
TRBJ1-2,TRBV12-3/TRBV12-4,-,CASSPGQGRGYTF
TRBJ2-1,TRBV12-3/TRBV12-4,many,CASSFPGNEQFF
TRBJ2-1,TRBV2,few,CATKGGSSYNEQFF
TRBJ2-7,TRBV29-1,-,CSVGSGVFYEQYF
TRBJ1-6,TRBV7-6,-,CASRAETGGNSPLHF
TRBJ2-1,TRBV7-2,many,CASSLGGLAGSYNEQFF
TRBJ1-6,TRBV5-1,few,CASSLAGELSSYNSPLHF
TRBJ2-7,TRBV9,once,CASSVDTGRSYEQYF
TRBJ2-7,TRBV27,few,CASSPGQYYEQYF
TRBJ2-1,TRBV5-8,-,CASRIFRGRDNEQFF
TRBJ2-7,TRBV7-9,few,CASSPTLGLAFHEQYF
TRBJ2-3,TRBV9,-,CASSGPLGERTDTQYF
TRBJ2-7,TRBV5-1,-,CASSSVNGEQYF
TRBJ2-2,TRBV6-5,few,CASSYGFNTGELFF
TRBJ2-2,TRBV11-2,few,CASSSPGTGVAGELFF
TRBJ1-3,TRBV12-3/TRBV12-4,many,CASSNLTPGTGDGNTIYF
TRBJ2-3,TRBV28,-,CASSPLRGLVGTDTQYF
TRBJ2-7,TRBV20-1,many,CSARDYLGLAGTYEQYF
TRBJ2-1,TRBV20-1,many,CSASHGGDYNEQFF
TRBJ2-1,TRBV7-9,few,CASSLSVGLNEQFF
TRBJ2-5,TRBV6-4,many,CASSPSLAGQETQYF
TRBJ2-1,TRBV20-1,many,CSARDVLAGDYNEQFF
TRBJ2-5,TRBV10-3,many,CAISRDMSGQGQETQYF
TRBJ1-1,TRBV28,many,CASSFGVMNTEAFF
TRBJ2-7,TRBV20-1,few,CSAKELETYEQYF
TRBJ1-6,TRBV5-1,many,CASSLDRRQNSPLHF
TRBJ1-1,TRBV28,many,CASSLGSSNTEAFF
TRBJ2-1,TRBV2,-,CASSSGGSGGASYNEQFF
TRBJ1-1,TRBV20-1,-,CSAHDRARSEAFF
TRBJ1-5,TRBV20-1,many,CSARDRNQPQHF
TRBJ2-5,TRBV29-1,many,CSVEEGLETQYF
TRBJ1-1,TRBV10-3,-,CAISVEGAMNTEAFF
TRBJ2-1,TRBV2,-,CASSDLAGLYNEQFF
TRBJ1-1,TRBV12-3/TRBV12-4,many,CASSNRGVNTEAFF
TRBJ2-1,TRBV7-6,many,CASSPGLAGSYNEQFF
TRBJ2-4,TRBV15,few,CATSRDIVGQGVDIQYF
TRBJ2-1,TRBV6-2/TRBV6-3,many,CASSADTTGYNEQFF
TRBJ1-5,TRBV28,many,CASSLAIYSNQPQHF
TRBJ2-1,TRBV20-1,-,CSARDTDEQFF
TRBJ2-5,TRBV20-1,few,CSARDRDSLGAYQETQYF
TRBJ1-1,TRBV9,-,CASSDSGTGNTEAFF
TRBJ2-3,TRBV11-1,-,CASSSRSAGGTDTQYF
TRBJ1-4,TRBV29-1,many,CSAIITAGELFF